The 6 T cell receptor beta chains below were found in one sample sequenced in a study of cytomegalovirus exposure and HLA in healthy donors. Method: immunoSEQ multiplex PCR; TCRdb's copy keeps in-frame clones and lacks some. The table shows under 200,000 clones, with over 85% occurring only once. Specimen: PBMCs. Receptors were obtained from a man between 18 and 35 years old in good health and CMV-seropositive.

The rearrangement links TRBV7-9 to TRBJ1-2; D unresolved. CDR1 and CDR2 (germline): SEHNR, FQNEAQ (reference sequence). There are 15 residues in the CDR3. Trimming stripped 5 bases from V and 0 bases from J, with 13 bases between. Here the CDR3 reads CASSPGGQSNYGYTF. CDR3 nucleotide sequence: TGTGCCAGCAGCCCTGGAGGGCAGTCTAACTATGGCTACACCTTC.

The chain combines TRBV7-9 with TRBJ1-5; D ambiguous. The V end was cut by 3 bases, the J end by 5 bases, with 8 bases between. The CDR3 totals 13 residues. Germline V gene sequence: CDR1 SEHNR, CDR2 FQNEAQ (reference sequence). The CDR3 here is CASSFSADQPQHF. The CDR3 coding sequence is TGTGCCAGCAGCTTTTCTGCGGATCAGCCCCAGCATTTT.

The chain uses TRBV7-9 and TRBJ2-7; D possibly corresponds to TRBD2 (5 bases). With 2 bases removed from V and 6 bases from J, the gap between germline ends came to 11 bases. Germline V lookup: CDR1 SEHNR, CDR2 FQNEAQ (reference sequence). The CDR3 covers 13 residues. CDR3 nucleotide sequence: TGTGCCAGCAGCTTACAGGTGGACTCCGAGCAGTACTTC. Its protein product is CASSLQVDSEQYF.

The chain uses TRBV19 and TRBJ2-5, with D tentatively TRBD2 (5 bases). Trimming removed 4 bases from V and 2 bases from J, with 8 bases in between. Germline loops: CDR1 LNHDA, CDR2 SQIVND (reference sequence). CDR3 length: 13 amino acids. CDR3 in DNA: TGTGCCAGTAGTAGCCGAGGGCAAGAGACCCAGTACTTC. This sequence encodes CASSSRGQETQYF.

Details on this clone: One junction end disagrees with the germline gene, perhaps due to a read error. The chain carries TRBV7-7 and TRBJ2-3; tentative D call: TRBD2 (6 bases). The CDR3 spans 15 residues. Germline V gene sequence: CDR1 SSHAT, CDR2 FNYEAQ (reference sequence). The chain's CDR3 is CASSSRPGTTDTQYF. CDR3 coding DNA: TGTGCTAGCAGCTCACGACCCGGGACTACAGATACGCAGTATTTT.

The V gene is TRBV6-5, the J gene TRBJ1-3, with D perhaps TRBD1 (6 bases). The CDR3 is 15 residues long. Germline CDR1 is MNHEY and CDR2 is SVGAGI. V shed 4 bases and J shed 4 bases, with 14 bases lying between them. The chain's CDR3 is CASSFSGEWGNTIYF. The CDR3 DNA follows: TGTGCCAGCAGTTTCTCAGGGGAATGGGGAAACACCATATATTTT.